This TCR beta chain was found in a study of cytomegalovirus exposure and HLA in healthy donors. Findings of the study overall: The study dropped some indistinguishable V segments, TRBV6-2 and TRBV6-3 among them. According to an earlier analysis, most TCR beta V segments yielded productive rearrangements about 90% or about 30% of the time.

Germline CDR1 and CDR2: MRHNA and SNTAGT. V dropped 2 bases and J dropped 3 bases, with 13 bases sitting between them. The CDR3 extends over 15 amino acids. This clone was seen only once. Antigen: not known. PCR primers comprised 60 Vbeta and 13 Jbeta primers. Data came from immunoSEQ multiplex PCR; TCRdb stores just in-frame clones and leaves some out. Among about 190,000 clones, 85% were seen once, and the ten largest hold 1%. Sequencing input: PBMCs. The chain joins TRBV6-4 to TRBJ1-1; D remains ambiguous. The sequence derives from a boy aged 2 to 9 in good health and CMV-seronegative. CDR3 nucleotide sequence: TGTGCCAGCAGTGACCAGGAGGGCGGGTACACTGAAGCTTTCTTT. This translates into CASSDQEGGYTEAFF.